Listed below are T cell receptor beta chains from one sample, sequenced in a study of cytomegalovirus exposure and HLA in healthy donors. The data were produced by immunoSEQ multiplex PCR, yet TCRdb's version contains in-frame clones alone and is incomplete. The sample yields some 200,000 clones, of which the top ten take up about 0.81%. Material: PBMCs. The receptors come from a young woman in good health and CMV-seropositive. CDR3s include the opening cysteine and the closing phenylalanine or tryptophan. Fields, in order: J gene, D gene, V gene, CDR3 protein, CDR3 DNA. The D gene is left open where the match is weak.

J: TRBJ2-3; D: TRBD1; V: TRBV4-3; CDR3: CASSQDRTGADTQYF; DNA: TGCGCCAGCAGCCAAGACCGGACAGGGGCAGATACGCAGTATTTT
J: TRBJ2-7; D: TRBD1; V: TRBV19; CDR3: CASSLDRGPFEQYF; DNA: TGTGCCAGTAGTCTGGACAGGGGGCCTTTCGAGCAGTACTTC
J: TRBJ2-1; D: TRBD2; V: TRBV6-4; CDR3: CASSESSGGAGEQFF; DNA: TGTGCCAGCAGTGAATCCAGCGGGGGGGCGGGTGAGCAGTTCTTC
J: TRBJ1-6; D: .; V: TRBV4-1; CDR3: CASSQRGNSPLHF; DNA: TGCGCCAGCAGCCAACGGGGGAATTCACCCCTCCACTTT
J: TRBJ1-1; D: .; V: TRBV4-2; CDR3: CASSQDRQANTEAFF; DNA: TGTGCCAGCAGCCAAGATAGACAGGCGAACACTGAAGCTTTCTTT
J: TRBJ1-1; D: TRBD1; V: TRBV2; CDR3: CASRRQGDSTEAFF; DNA: TGTGCCAGCAGACGACAGGGAGATAGCACTGAAGCTTTCTTT
J: TRBJ2-2; D: .; V: TRBV19; CDR3: CASSMLGAAGTGELFF; DNA: TGTGCCAGTAGTATGCTGGGGGCGGCAGGCACCGGGGAGCTGTTTTTT
J: TRBJ1-2; D: .; V: TRBV6-5; CDR3: CASGRGSNYGYTF; DNA: TGTGCCAGCGGAAGGGGTTCTAACTATGGCTACACCTTC
J: TRBJ2-7; D: TRBD1; V: TRBV9; CDR3: CATTPSAIGGHEQYF; DNA: TGTGCCACCACCCCCTCAGCGATAGGGGGCCACGAGCAGTACTTC
J: TRBJ1-5; D: .; V: TRBV19; CDR3: CASSASGKSSSNQPQHF; DNA: TGTGCCAGTAGTGCCTCAGGGAAATCCAGTAGCAATCAGCCCCAGCATTTT
J: TRBJ2-7; D: .; V: TRBV30; CDR3: CAWSRSLSSYEQYF; DNA: TGTGCCTGGAGCAGGTCTCTGAGCTCCTACGAGCAGTACTTC
J: TRBJ2-5; D: TRBD1; V: TRBV11-3; CDR3: CASSSPGDRETQYF; DNA: TGTGCCAGCAGCTCGCCGGGGGACAGGGAGACCCAGTACTTC
J: TRBJ2-7; D: TRBD2; V: TRBV7-9; CDR3: CASVLAETHHYEQYF; DNA: TGTGCCAGCGTACTAGCGGAGACCCATCACTACGAGCAGTACTTC
J: TRBJ2-1; D: .; V: TRBV5-1; CDR3: CASSYTGYTEQFF; DNA: TGCGCCAGCAGCTACACAGGGTACACTGAGCAGTTCTTC
J: TRBJ2-7; D: TRBD2; V: TRBV10-3; CDR3: CAISPGGPMGEQYF; DNA: TGTGCCATCAGTCCGGGGGGACCTATGGGCGAGCAGTACTTC
J: TRBJ1-3; D: TRBD1; V: TRBV29-1; CDR3: CSVQPMTGPGNTIYF; DNA: TGCAGCGTCCAGCCTATGACAGGGCCCGGAAACACCATATATTTT
J: TRBJ1-1; D: .; V: TRBV29-1; CDR3: CSVGDMTGGAEAFF; DNA: TGCAGCGTTGGGGATATGACAGGTGGGGCTGAAGCTTTCTTT
J: TRBJ2-3; D: TRBD2; V: TRBV19; CDR3: CATSSGRTDTQYF; DNA: TGTGCCACCTCTAGCGGGCGCACAGATACGCAGTATTTT
J: TRBJ2-5; D: TRBD2; V: TRBV19; CDR3: CASSPSTSGGARGDQYF; DNA: TGTGCCAGTAGTCCCTCGACTAGCGGGGGGGCTCGTGGCGACCAGTACTTC
J: TRBJ2-7; D: .; V: TRBV14; CDR3: CASSLNAFTVSYEQYF; DNA: TGTGCCAGCAGCCTAAACGCGTTTACTGTCTCCTACGAGCAGTACTTC
J: TRBJ2-1; D: .; V: TRBV29-1; CDR3: CSAELALSSYNEQFF; DNA: TGCAGCGCCGAGCTAGCGCTTAGCTCCTACAATGAGCAGTTCTTC
J: TRBJ2-1; D: .; V: TRBV29-1; CDR3: CSAFSGTSSYNEQFF; DNA: TGCAGCGCCTTCTCGGGTACAAGCTCCTACAATGAGCAGTTCTTC
J: TRBJ2-1; D: TRBD2; V: TRBV19; CDR3: CASRERGYYNEQFF; DNA: TGTGCCAGTAGGGAGCGGGGATACTACAATGAGCAGTTCTTC
J: TRBJ2-1; D: .; V: TRBV27; CDR3: CASSLNQASYNEQFF; DNA: TGTGCCAGCAGTTTGAACCAGGCCTCCTACAATGAGCAGTTCTTC
J: TRBJ1-1; D: TRBD1; V: TRBV30; CDR3: CAWRRQGGTEAFF; DNA: TGTGCCTGGAGGAGACAGGGAGGCACTGAAGCTTTCTTT